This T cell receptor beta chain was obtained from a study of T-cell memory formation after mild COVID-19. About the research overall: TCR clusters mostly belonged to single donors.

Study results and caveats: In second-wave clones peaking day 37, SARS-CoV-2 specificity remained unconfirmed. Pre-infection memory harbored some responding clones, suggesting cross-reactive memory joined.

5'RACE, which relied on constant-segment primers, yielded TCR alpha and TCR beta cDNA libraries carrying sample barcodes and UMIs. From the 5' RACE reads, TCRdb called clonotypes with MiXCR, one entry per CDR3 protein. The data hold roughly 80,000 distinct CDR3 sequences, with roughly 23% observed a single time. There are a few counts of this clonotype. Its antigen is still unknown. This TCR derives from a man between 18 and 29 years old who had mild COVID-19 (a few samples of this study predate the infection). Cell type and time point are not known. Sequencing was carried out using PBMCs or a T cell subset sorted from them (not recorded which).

For the CDR3, the DNA is TGCAGTGCTAGAGGGGAGACCCAGTACTTC. Translation gives CSARGETQYF. The chain links TRBV20-1 to TRBJ2-5; the D is unclear. CDR3 length: 10 residues. V lost 1 base, J lost 5 bases, and 2 bases lay in between. Germline loops: CDR1 DFQATT, CDR2 SNEGSKA (reference sequence).